This T cell receptor beta chain was profiled in a study of memory CD4+ T cells and cytomegalovirus serostatus. Study-level findings and limits: Median bootstrapped AUC for CMV status was around 0.96 originally, less than 0.93 US-trained. Each of 55 to 80 CMV-associated TCRbeta sequences occurred in one to five individuals.

In this sample, this clone turned up a few times. The antigen remains undetermined. Profiling relied on immunoSEQ multiplex PCR, and the TCRdb table lists in-frame clones only, not all of them. Of roughly 64,000 clones listed, around 77% are singletons. Single viable CD3+CD4+CD8-CD45RO+ cells were sorted as the memory CD4+ T cells. Positive selection with CD4 microbeads enriched total CD4+ T cells. CDR3 length equals 14 residues. V was clipped by 0 bases and J by 2 bases, with 7 bases between them. Germline CDR1 SGDLS, CDR2 YYNGEE. The receptor's source is an adult in good health and CMV-seronegative. The chain links TRBV9 to TRBJ2-3; D unresolved. The sample consisted of memory CD4+ T cells from blood. The CDR3 region is CASSVDFSTDTQYF. CDR3 sequence (DNA): TGTGCCAGCAGCGTAGACTTTTCCACAGATACGCAGTATTTT.